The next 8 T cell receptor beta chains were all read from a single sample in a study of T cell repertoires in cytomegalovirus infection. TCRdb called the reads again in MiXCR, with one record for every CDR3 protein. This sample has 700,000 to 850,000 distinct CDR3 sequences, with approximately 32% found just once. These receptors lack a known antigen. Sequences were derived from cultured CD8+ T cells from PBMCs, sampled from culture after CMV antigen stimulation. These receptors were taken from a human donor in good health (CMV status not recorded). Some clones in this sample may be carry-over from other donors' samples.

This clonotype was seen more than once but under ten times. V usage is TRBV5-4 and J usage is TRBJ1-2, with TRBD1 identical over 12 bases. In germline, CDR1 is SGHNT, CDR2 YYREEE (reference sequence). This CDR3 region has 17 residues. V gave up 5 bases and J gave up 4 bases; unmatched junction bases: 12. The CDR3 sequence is CASRGTGGLHIPYGYTF. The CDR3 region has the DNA TGTGCCAGCAGGGGGACAGGGGGCCTCCATATTCCCTATGGCTACACCTTC.

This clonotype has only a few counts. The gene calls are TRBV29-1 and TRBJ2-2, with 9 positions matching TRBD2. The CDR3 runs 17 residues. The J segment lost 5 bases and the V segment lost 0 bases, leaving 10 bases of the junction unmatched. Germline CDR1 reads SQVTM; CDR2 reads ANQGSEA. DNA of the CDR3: TGCAGCGTTGAAGAATTTGGTAGCGGGGGAGGAACCGGGGAGCTGTTTTTT. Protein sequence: CSVEEFGSGGGTGELFF.

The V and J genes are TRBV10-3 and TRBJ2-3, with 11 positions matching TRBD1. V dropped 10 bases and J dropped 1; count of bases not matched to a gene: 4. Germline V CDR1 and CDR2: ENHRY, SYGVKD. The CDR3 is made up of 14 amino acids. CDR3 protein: CATGDRGGTDTQYF. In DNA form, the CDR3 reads TGTGCCACCGGGGACAGGGGGGGCACAGATACGCAGTATTTT.

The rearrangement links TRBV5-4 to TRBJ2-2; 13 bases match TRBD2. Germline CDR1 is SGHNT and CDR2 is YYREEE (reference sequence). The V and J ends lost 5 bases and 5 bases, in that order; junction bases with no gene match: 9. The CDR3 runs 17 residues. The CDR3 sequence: CASRRGTSGVLTGELFF. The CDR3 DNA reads TGTGCCAGCAGACGTGGGACTAGCGGGGTCTTGACCGGGGAGCTGTTTTTT.

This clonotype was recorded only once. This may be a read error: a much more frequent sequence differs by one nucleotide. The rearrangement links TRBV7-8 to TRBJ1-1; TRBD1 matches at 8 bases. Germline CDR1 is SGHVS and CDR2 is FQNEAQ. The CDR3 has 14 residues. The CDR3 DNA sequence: TGTGCCAGCAGCCCGGGACAGGAGAACACTGAAGCTTCCTTT. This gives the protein CASSPGQENTEASF.

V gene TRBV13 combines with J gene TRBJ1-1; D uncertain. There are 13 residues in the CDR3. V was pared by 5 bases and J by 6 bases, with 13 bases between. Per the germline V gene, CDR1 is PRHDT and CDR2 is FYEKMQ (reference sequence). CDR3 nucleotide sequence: TGTGCCAGCAGCCCAGAGACACGAGCTGAAGCTTTCTTT. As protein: CASSPETRAEAFF.

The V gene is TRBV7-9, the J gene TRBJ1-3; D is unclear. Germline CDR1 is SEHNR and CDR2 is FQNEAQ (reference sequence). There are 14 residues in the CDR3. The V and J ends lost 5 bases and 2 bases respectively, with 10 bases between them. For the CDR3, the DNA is TGTGCCAGCAGCCCTCCGACGGCTGGAAACACCATATATTTT. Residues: CASSPPTAGNTIYF.

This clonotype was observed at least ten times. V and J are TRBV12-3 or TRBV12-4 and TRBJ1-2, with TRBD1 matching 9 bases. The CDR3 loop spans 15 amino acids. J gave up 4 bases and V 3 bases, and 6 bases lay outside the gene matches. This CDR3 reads CASSFGWDRVYGYTF. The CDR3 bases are TGTGCCAGCAGTTTTGGTTGGGACAGGGTCTATGGCTACACCTTC.